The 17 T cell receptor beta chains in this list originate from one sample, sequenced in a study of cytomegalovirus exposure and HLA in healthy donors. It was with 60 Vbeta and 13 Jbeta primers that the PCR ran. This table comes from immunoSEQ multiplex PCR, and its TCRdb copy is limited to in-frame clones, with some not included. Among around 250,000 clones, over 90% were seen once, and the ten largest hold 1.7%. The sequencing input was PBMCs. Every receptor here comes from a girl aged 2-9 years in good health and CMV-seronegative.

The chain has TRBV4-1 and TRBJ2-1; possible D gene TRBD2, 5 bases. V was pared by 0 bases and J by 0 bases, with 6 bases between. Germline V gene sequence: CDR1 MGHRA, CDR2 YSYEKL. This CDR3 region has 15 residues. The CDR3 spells CASSQDGSSYNEQFF. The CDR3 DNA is TGCGCCAGCAGCCAAGATGGGAGCTCCTACAATGAGCAGTTCTTC.

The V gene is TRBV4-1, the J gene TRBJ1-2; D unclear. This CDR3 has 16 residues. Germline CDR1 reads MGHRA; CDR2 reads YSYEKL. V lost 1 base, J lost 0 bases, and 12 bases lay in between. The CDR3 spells CASSQVGSVANYGYTF. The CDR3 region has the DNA TGCGCCAGCAGCCAAGTCGGTTCTGTAGCTAACTATGGCTACACCTTC.

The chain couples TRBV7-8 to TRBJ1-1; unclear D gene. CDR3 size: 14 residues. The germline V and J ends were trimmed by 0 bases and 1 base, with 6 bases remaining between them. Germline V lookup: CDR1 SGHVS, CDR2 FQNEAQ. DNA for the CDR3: TGTGCCAGCAGCTTAGCGGCAGGGAACACTGAAGCTTTCTTT. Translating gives CASSLAAGNTEAFF.

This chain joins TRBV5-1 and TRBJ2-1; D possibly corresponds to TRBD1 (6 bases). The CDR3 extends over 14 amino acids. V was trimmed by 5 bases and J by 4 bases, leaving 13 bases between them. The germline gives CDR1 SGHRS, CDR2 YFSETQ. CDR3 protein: CASREQDSYNEQFF. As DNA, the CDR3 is TGCGCCAGCAGAGAACAGGACAGTTACAATGAGCAGTTCTTC.

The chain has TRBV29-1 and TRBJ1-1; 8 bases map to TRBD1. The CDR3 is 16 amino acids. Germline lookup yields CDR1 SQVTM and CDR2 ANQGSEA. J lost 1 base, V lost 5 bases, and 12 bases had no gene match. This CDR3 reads CSVFHFGQGQNTEAFF. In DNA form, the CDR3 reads TGCAGCGTTTTTCATTTTGGACAGGGACAGAACACTGAAGCTTTCTTT.

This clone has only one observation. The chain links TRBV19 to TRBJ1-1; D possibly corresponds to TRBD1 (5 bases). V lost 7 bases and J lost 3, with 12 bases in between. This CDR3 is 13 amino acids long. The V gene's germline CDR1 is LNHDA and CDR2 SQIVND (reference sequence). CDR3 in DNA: TGTGCCAGTAACCCTACAGGCTACACTGAAGCTTTCTTT. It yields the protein CASNPTGYTEAFF.

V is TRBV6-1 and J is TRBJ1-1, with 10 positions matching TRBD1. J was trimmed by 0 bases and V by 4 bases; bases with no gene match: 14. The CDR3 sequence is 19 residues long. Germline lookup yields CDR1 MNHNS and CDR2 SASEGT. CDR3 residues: CASSAGTGDGLGMNTEAFF. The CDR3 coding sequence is TGTGCCAGCAGTGCTGGGACAGGGGACGGCCTTGGGATGAACACTGAAGCTTTCTTT.

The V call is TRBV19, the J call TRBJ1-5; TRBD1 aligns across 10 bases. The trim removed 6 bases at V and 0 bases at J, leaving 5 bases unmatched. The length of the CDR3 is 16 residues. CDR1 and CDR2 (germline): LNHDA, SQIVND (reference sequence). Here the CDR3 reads CASRVDRGYSNQPQHF. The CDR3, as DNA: TGTGCCAGTAGGGTGGACAGGGGGTATAGCAATCAGCCCCAGCATTTT.

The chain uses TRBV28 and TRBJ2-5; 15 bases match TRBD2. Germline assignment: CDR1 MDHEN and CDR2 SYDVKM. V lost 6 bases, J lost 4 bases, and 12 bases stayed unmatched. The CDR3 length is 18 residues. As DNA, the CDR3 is TGTGCCAGCAGCAGCGGACTAGCGGGGGGGCCGGTGAGAGAGACCCAGTACTTC. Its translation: CASSSGLAGGPVRETQYF.

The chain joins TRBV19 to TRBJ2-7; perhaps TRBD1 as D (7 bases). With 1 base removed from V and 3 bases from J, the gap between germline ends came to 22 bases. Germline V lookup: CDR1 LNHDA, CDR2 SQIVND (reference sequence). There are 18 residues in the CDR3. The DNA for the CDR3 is TGTGCCAGTAGTATAGGAGCCCCAGGGGGGTCATGGATCTACGAGCAGTACTTC. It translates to CASSIGAPGGSWIYEQYF.

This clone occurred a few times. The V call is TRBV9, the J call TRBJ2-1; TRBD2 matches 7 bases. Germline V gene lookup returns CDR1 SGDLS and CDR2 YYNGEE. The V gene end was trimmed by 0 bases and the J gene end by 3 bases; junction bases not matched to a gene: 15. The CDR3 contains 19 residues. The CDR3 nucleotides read TGTGCCAGCAGCGTAGCCCCCCGAACAGCGGGGAGTTTCTACAATGAGCAGTTCTTC. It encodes CASSVAPRTAGSFYNEQFF.

CDR3 protein: CASSQDLSGGADGYTF. The CDR3 coding sequence is TGTGCCAGCAGCCAAGATTTGTCTGGGGGCGCAGATGGCTACACCTTC. V usage is TRBV4-2 and J usage is TRBJ1-2, with D maybe TRBD1 (6 bases). V gave up 0 bases and J gave up 6 bases, with 17 bases separating them. CDR1 and CDR2 from the germline V gene are LGHNA and YNFKEQ. The CDR3 is made up of 16 amino acids.

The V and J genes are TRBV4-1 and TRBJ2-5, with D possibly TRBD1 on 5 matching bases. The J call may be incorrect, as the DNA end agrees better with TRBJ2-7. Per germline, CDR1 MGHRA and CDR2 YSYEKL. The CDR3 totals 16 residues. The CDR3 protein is CASSHLLTVFWSEQYF. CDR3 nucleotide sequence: TGCGCCAGCAGCCACCTCCTGACAGTTTTCTGGTCCGAGCAGTACTTC.

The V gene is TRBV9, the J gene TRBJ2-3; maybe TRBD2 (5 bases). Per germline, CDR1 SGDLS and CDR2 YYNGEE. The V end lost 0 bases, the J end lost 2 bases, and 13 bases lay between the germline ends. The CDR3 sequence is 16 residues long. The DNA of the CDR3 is TGTGCCAGCAGCGTAGTGCTCGAGGGCGTCACAGATACGCAGTATTTT. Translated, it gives CASSVVLEGVTDTQYF.

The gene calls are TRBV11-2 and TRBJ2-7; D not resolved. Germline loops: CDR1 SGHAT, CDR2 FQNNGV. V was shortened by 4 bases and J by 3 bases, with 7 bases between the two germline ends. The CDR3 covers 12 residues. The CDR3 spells CASSSSGYEQYF. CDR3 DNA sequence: TGTGCCAGCAGCTCATCCGGCTACGAGCAGTACTTC.

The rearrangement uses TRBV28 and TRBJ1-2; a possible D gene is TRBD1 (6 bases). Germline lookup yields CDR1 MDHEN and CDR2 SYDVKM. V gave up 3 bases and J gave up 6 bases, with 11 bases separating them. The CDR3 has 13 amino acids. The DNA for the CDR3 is TGTGCCAGCAGTTTTGAGGGGGACCATGGCTACACCTTC. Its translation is CASSFEGDHGYTF.

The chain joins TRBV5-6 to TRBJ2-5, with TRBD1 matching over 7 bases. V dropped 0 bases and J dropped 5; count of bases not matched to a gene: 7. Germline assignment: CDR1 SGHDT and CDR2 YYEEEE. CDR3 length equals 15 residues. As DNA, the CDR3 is TGTGCCAGCAGCTTGGATTGGACAGGAGGTGAGACCCAGTACTTC. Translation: CASSLDWTGGETQYF.